Listed below are T cell receptor beta chains from one sample, sequenced in a study of regulatory T cells in long-lasting Graves disease. A single record per CDR3 protein comes from TCRdb applying MiXCR to the multiplex PCR reads. The repertoire consists of some 440,000 distinct CDR3 sequences, with more than 20% occurring once and the leading ten covering roughly 8%. The starting material was peripheral blood mononuclear cells (PBMCs), obtained when the disease was refractory, from a patient treated with antithyroid drugs. These receptors were taken from a female donor with Graves disease. Each CDR3 is given with its conserved first and last residue. D genes are given only for firm matches. Only part of the rows carry a size: once, few, many, or a class if the clone is expanded.

clone size: many
J gene: TRBJ1-4
V gene: TRBV29-1
D gene: NA
CDR3 DNA: TGCAGCGTTGAAGACCCCGAGAGCCTTAATGAAAAACTGTTTTTT
CDR3 protein: CSVEDPESLNEKLFF

clone size: few
J gene: TRBJ1-1
V gene: TRBV10-3
D gene: NA
CDR3 DNA: TGTGCCATCAGTCTACACTGGGGGGGAGAAGGGAACACTGAAGCTTTCTTT
CDR3 protein: CAISLHWGGEGNTEAFF

clone size: few
J gene: TRBJ2-7
V gene: TRBV30
D gene: NA
CDR3 DNA: TGTGCCTGGAGGGACAGCCCCTACGAGCAGTACTTC
CDR3 protein: CAWRDSPYEQYF

clone size: few
J gene: TRBJ2-3
V gene: TRBV28
D gene: NA
CDR3 DNA: TGTGCCAGCAGTTTATCCAGGACGAAGACAGATACGCAGTATTTT
CDR3 protein: CASSLSRTKTDTQYF

clone size: few
J gene: TRBJ2-2
V gene: TRBV5-8
D gene: TRBD1
CDR3 DNA: TGTGCCAGCAGTCGCGGGACAGGCCCGCCCCGGGAGCTGTTTTTT
CDR3 protein: CASSRGTGPPRELFF

clone size: once
J gene: TRBJ1-2
V gene: TRBV12-3/TRBV12-4
D gene: NA
CDR3 DNA: TGTGCCAGCAGTTTAAATCAAGTGGGGTCTCGTATCTATGGCTACGCCTTC
CDR3 protein: CASSLNQVGSRIYGYAF

clone size: many
J gene: TRBJ1-5
V gene: TRBV28
D gene: NA
CDR3 DNA: TGTGCCAGCAGTTTGGGTGGGGTTCAGCCCCAGCATTTT
CDR3 protein: CASSLGGVQPQHF

clone size: many
J gene: TRBJ1-6
V gene: TRBV12-3/TRBV12-4
D gene: NA
CDR3 DNA: TGTGCCAGCAGTGCCGGACGGCTTAATTCACCCCTCCACTTT
CDR3 protein: CASSAGRLNSPLHF

clone size: few
J gene: TRBJ2-7
V gene: TRBV25-1
D gene: NA
CDR3 DNA: TGTGCCAGCCGCCTCACAGGGAGAGTGGAGCAGTACTTC
CDR3 protein: CASRLTGRVEQYF

clone size: once
J gene: TRBJ1-2
V gene: TRBV19
D gene: NA
CDR3 DNA: TGTGCCAGCGGCCTGGTAGAGGGCTACACCTTC
CDR3 protein: CASGLVEGYTF

clone size: NA
J gene: TRBJ1-1
V gene: TRBV9
D gene: NA
CDR3 DNA: TGTGCCAGCAGCGGACTATTACAGGGAGACGCTGAAGCTTTCTTT
CDR3 protein: CASSGLLQGDAEAFF

clone size: many
J gene: TRBJ1-5
V gene: TRBV6-5
D gene: TRBD1
CDR3 DNA: TGTGCCAGCAGTTACTTGGGACAGGGTCACTCCCGGACCCAGCATTTT
CDR3 protein: CASSYLGQGHSRTQHF

clone size: few
J gene: TRBJ1-3
V gene: TRBV30
D gene: NA
CDR3 DNA: TGTGCCTGGAGTTTGAGCTCTGGAAACACCATATATTTT
CDR3 protein: CAWSLSSGNTIYF

clone size: many
J gene: TRBJ2-7
V gene: TRBV2
D gene: TRBD2
CDR3 DNA: TGTGCCAGCAGTGTGGGACTAGCGCCTTACGAGCAGTACTTC
CDR3 protein: CASSVGLAPYEQYF

clone size: many
J gene: TRBJ2-5
V gene: TRBV11-2
D gene: TRBD2
CDR3 DNA: TGTGCCAGCAGCTTAGCGGCTAGCGGCATGTATGGGACCCAGTACTTC
CDR3 protein: CASSLAASGMYGTQYF

clone size: many
J gene: TRBJ2-7
V gene: TRBV6-1
D gene: NA
CDR3 DNA: TGTGCCAGCAGCCGGACCCCCTACGAGCAGTACTTC
CDR3 protein: CASSRTPYEQYF

clone size: NA
J gene: TRBJ2-1
V gene: TRBV29-1
D gene: TRBD2
CDR3 DNA: TGCAGCGTCTCGGACGGGCTAGCGGGTTACAATGAGCAGTTCTTC
CDR3 protein: CSVSDGLAGYNEQFF

clone size: NA
J gene: TRBJ2-2
V gene: TRBV6-2/TRBV6-3
D gene: NA
CDR3 DNA: TGTGCCAGCAGCGTAGTGAGTGGAGAGGAGGGGGAGCTGTTTTTT
CDR3 protein: CASSVVSGEEGELFF

clone size: NA
J gene: TRBJ1-5
V gene: TRBV20-1
D gene: NA
CDR3 DNA: TGCAGTGCTCGACTGACCCGGATTGGGAATCAGCCCCAGCATTTT
CDR3 protein: CSARLTRIGNQPQHF

clone size: many
J gene: TRBJ2-5
V gene: TRBV7-9
D gene: TRBD2
CDR3 DNA: TGTGCCAGCAGCTTTTCTAGCGGCCAAGAGACCCAGTACTTC
CDR3 protein: CASSFSSGQETQYF

clone size: many
J gene: TRBJ2-2
V gene: TRBV11-1
D gene: TRBD1
CDR3 DNA: TGTGCCAGCAGCCGAACTAACAGGGGGTTGTTGATGACCGGGGAGCTGTTTTTT
CDR3 protein: CASSRTNRGLLMTGELFF

clone size: many
J gene: TRBJ2-7
V gene: TRBV10-3
D gene: TRBD1
CDR3 DNA: TGTGCCATCGGGAATAGCGACAGGGGCGGCAACGAGCAGTACTTC
CDR3 protein: CAIGNSDRGGNEQYF

clone size: many
J gene: TRBJ2-5
V gene: TRBV7-2
D gene: NA
CDR3 DNA: TGTGCCAGCGGTGTAATGGAGACCCAGTACTTC
CDR3 protein: CASGVMETQYF

clone size: NA
J gene: TRBJ1-1
V gene: TRBV9
D gene: NA
CDR3 DNA: TGTGCCAGCAGCCAAACTTTACTGACTGAAGCTTTCTTT
CDR3 protein: CASSQTLLTEAFF

clone size: NA
J gene: TRBJ2-1
V gene: TRBV19
D gene: NA
CDR3 DNA: TGTGCCAGTAGTATAGTGTCCAACAATGAGCAGTTCTTC
CDR3 protein: CASSIVSNNEQFF

clone size: many
J gene: TRBJ1-2
V gene: TRBV12-3/TRBV12-4
D gene: NA
CDR3 DNA: TGTGCCAGCAGTTTTGTGGGCGGACTTAACTATGGCTACACCTTC
CDR3 protein: CASSFVGGLNYGYTF

clone size: NA
J gene: TRBJ2-7
V gene: TRBV30
D gene: TRBD1
CDR3 DNA: TGTGCCTGGGGGCAGGGGGCGATTTCCTACGAGCAGTACTTC
CDR3 protein: CAWGQGAISYEQYF